What follows are 6 T cell receptor beta chains derived from one specimen sequenced in a study of OX40 agonist ivuxolimab in advanced cancers. The library was produced with the immunoSEQ multiplex PCR assay. TCRdb limited this immuneACCESS table to in-frame rearrangements with V and J called. A share of clones is missing; checked studies link under half to unresolved V genes, and the rest is unexplained. The sample has roughly 72,000 clones on record, about 85% of them singletons. Approximately 5% of the sample comes from the top ten. This specimen consisted of CD4+ or CD8+ T cells sorted from blood, obtained in a trial of the OX40 agonist ivuxolimab. The receptor set was obtained from an adult with an advanced solid tumor such as melanoma, head and neck, liver or kidney cancer.

As for this clone: The sample holds other DNA sequences that translate to the same CDR3. The rearrangement joins TRBV7-6 to TRBJ1-4; the match to TRBD1 covers 7 bases. The trim removed 5 bases at V and 2 bases at J, leaving 5 bases unmatched. CDR1 and CDR2 from the germline V gene are SGHVS and FNYEAQ. The CDR3 is 15 amino acids. This CDR3 is CASSRQGGTNEKLFF. For the CDR3, the DNA is TGTGCCAGCAGCCGACAGGGAGGCACTAATGAAAAACTGTTTTTT.

The rearrangement joins TRBV18 to TRBJ1-3, with D perhaps TRBD1 (6 bases). CDR3 length equals 15 residues. V lost 2 bases, J lost 1 base, and 9 bases lay in between. CDR1 and CDR2 from the germline V gene are KGHSH and LQKENI. The CDR3 reads CASSPKTGSGNTIYF. The DNA for the CDR3 is TGTGCCAGCTCACCAAAGACAGGATCTGGAAACACCATATATTTT.

This clone has a single count. The chain links TRBV6-5 to TRBJ1-5; the match to TRBD1 covers 7 bases. The V gene end was trimmed by 6 bases and the J gene end by 4 bases; junction bases not matched to a gene: 6. CDR1 is MNHEY and CDR2 is SVGAGI in the germline V gene. This CDR3 spans 14 amino acids. CDR3 sequence reads: CASSKQGPNQPQHF. DNA of the CDR3: TGTGCCAGCAGCAAACAGGGGCCTAATCAGCCCCAGCATTTT.

J is TRBJ1-1 and V is TRBV5-5; D is uncertain. Trimming stripped 6 bases from V and 6 bases from J, with 18 bases between. Looked up from germline, CDR1 is SGHKS and CDR2 is YYEKEE (reference sequence). CDR3 length: 14 amino acids. The CDR3 DNA is TGTGCCAGCACCTGGAGGGCCGAGGGAGCTGAAGCTTTCTTT. Protein sequence: CASTWRAEGAEAFF.

The chain joins TRBV4-2 to TRBJ1-3; D perhaps matches TRBD1 (6 bases). The CDR3 spans 17 residues. From germline, CDR1 is LGHNA and CDR2 YNFKEQ. The V end lost 1 base, the J end lost 2 bases, and 15 bases lay between the germline ends. Here the CDR3 reads CASSQVQGRNAGNTIYF. In nucleotides, the CDR3 is TGTGCCAGCAGCCAAGTTCAGGGGAGGAATGCTGGAAACACCATATATTTT.

The rearrangement uses TRBV5-1 and TRBJ2-3; D unclear. The CDR3 covers 14 residues. V lost 5 bases and J 2 bases, leaving 12 bases between the germline ends. Germline V gives CDR1 SGHRS, CDR2 YFSETQ. This CDR3 reads CASSPGDTTDTQYF. Here the CDR3 DNA reads TGCGCCAGCAGTCCTGGCGACACCACAGATACGCAGTATTTT. Complete variable domain (other parts from reference TRBV5-1 and TRBJ2-3): KAGVTQTPRYLIKTRGQQVTLSCSPISGHRSVSWYQQTPGQGLQFLFEYFSETQRNKGNFPGRFSGRQFSNSRSEMNVSTLELGDSALYLCASSPGDTTDTQYFGPGTRLTVL.